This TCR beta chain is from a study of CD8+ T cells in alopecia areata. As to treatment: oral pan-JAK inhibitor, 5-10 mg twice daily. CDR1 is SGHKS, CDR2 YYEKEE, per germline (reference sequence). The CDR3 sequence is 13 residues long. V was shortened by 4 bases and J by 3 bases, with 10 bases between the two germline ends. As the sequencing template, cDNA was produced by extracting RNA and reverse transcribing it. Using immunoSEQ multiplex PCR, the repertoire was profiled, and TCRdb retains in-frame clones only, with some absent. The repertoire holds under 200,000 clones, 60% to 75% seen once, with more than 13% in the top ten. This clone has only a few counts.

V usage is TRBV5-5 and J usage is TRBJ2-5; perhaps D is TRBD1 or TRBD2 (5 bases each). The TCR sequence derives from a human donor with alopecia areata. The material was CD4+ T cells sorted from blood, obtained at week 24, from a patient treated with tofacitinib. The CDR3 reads CASSGTLEETQYF. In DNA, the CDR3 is TGTGCCAGCAGCGGGACCCTGGAAGAGACCCAGTACTTC.